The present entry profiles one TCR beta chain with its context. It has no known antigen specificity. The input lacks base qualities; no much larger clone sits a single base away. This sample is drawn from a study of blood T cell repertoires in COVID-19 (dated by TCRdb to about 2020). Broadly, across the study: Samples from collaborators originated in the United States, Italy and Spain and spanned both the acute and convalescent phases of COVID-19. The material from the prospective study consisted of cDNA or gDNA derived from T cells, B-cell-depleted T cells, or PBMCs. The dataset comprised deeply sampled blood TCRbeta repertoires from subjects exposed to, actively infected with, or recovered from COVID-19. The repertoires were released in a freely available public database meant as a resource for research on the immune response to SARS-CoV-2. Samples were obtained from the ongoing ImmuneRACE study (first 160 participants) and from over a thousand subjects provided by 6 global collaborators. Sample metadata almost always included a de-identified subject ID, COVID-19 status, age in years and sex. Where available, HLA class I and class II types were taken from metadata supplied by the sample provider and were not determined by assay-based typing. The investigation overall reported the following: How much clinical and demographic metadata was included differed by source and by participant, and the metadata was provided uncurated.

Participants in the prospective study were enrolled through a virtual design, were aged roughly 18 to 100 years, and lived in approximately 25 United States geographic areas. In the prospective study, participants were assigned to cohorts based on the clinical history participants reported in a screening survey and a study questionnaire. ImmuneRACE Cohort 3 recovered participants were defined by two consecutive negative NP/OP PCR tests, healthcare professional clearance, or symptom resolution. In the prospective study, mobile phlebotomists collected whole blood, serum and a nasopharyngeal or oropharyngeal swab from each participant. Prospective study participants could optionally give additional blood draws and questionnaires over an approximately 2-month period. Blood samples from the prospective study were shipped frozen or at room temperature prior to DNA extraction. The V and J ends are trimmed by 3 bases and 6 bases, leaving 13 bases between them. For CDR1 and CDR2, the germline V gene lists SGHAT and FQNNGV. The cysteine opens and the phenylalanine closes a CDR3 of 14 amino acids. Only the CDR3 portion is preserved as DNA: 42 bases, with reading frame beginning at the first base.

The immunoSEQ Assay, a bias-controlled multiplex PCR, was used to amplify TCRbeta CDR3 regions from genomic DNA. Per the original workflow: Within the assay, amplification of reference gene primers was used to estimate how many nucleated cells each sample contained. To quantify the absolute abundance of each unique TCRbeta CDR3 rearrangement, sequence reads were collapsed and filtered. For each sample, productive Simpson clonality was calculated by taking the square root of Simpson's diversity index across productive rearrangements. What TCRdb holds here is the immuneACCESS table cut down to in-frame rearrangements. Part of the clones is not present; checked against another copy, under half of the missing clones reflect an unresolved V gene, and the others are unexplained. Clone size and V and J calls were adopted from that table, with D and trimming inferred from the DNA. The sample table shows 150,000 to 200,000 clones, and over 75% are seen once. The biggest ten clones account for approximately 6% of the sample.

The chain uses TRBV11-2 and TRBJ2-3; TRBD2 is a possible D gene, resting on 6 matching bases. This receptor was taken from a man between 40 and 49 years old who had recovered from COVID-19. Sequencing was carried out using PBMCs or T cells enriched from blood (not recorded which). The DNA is TGTGCCAGCAGCTTCTTCGGCGGGATGGATACGCAGTATTTT. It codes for CASSFFGGMDTQYF.